By proportion, the clone carrying this T cell receptor beta chain is medium-sized. This beta chain represents an off-target read in a library built for alpha chains; its size is of limited meaning. This entry is derived from a study of spatial heterogeneity in lung cancer. MiXCR was run by TCRdb on the 5' RACE reads, yielding one entry per CDR3 protein. Of approximately 3,300 distinct CDR3 sequences in the sample, 29% were seen once. Time point here: sample taken at primary tumor resection. Whole RNA was taken from tumor, nontumor lung or frozen PBMC; it was then sequenced unsorted. This CDR3 region has 16 residues. V was cut by 5 bases and J by 5 bases, with 19 bases left in between. Per the germline V gene, CDR1 is SGHVS and CDR2 is FQNEAQ.

The genes are TRBV7-8 and TRBJ2-1; possible D gene TRBD2, 6 bases. The TCR sequence derives from a female donor with early-stage non-small cell lung cancer. This material consisted of PBMCs, taken at surgery. CDR3: CASSPKRRVADNEQFF. The CDR3 coding sequence is TGTGCCAGCAGCCCTAAGAGGAGGGTCGCCGACAATGAGCAGTTCTTC.